Presented here are 18 T cell receptor beta chains from one specimen sequenced in a study of Graves' ophthalmopathy and Graves' hyperthyroidism. RNA transcripts yielded amplified TCR beta CDR3 regions. HTBI-primed first-round RT-PCR preceded second-round multiplex PCR. TCRdb analysed the multiplex PCR reads with MiXCR anew, one entry per CDR3 protein. Here the sample spans about 220,000 distinct CDR3 sequences, about 22% being singletons. The material sequenced was peripheral blood. The receptor set was obtained from a woman in her fifties or sixties with Graves' ophthalmopathy.

This clonotype showed up just a few times. The chain has TRBV4-1 and TRBJ2-7; the match to TRBD2 covers 10 bases. Germline CDR1 and CDR2: MGHRA and YSYEKL. Trimming removed 3 bases from V and 2 bases from J; junction bases left unmatched: 4. The CDR3 consists of 15 residues. The CDR3 DNA follows: TGCGCCAGCAGCCAGGGACTAGCGACAACCTACGAGCAGTACTTC. It translates to CASSQGLATTYEQYF.

The chain combines TRBV5-1 with TRBJ1-2; 8 bases agree with TRBD1. CDR1 SGHRS and CDR2 YFSETQ come from the germline V gene. V shed 4 bases, J shed 3 bases, and the junction held 8 bases outside the gene matches. The CDR3 has 15 residues. CDR3 DNA sequence: TGCGCCAGCAGCGCCGTTCCAGGGGGCGACTATGGCTACACCTTC. It yields the protein CASSAVPGGDYGYTF.

This clonotype was counted ten times or more. The chain's CDR3 is CSVTDRGHEQYF. The CDR3 DNA is TGCAGCGTAACAGACAGGGGGCACGAGCAGTACTTC. The chain carries TRBV29-1 and TRBJ2-7; 10 nucleotides match TRBD1. CDR1 is SQVTM, CDR2 ANQGSEA, per germline. The CDR3 contains 12 residues. Germline trimming cut 6 bases from V and 5 bases from J; bases unmatched to any gene: 4.

There are many counts of this clonotype. The rearrangement joins TRBV29-1 to TRBJ2-5; D not certain. This CDR3 is 13 amino acids long. Germline CDR1 is SQVTM and CDR2 is ANQGSEA. The V and J ends lost 6 bases and 3 bases respectively, with 14 bases between them. The CDR3 DNA sequence: TGCAGCGTGGCGGTAACACTTGAAGAGACCCAGTACTTC. Translating gives CSVAVTLEETQYF.

This clonotype has ten or more counts. The chain has TRBV6-1 and TRBJ1-5, with a tentative D call TRBD1 (5 bases). This CDR3 contains 12 residues. V was trimmed by 7 bases and J by 4 bases, leaving 8 bases between them. Germline CDR1 is MNHNS and CDR2 is SASEGT. The CDR3 region is CASKGANQPQHF. CDR3 nucleotides: TGTGCCAGCAAAGGGGCTAATCAGCCCCAGCATTTT.

This clonotype was picked up many times. This chain connects TRBV5-1 to TRBJ2-7; 8 bases agree with TRBD1. Germline V gives CDR1 SGHRS, CDR2 YFSETQ. Unmatched junction bases numbered 3, after V lost 0 bases and J lost 1 base. The length of the CDR3 is 15 residues. The DNA for the CDR3 is TGCGCCAGCAGCTTGGCCAGGGGGCCGTCCTACGAGCAGTACTTC. As protein: CASSLARGPSYEQYF.

This clonotype showed up many times. This chain uses TRBV29-1 with TRBJ1-1; unclear D gene. The length of the CDR3 is 11 residues. Trimming stripped 5 bases from V and 5 bases from J, with 9 bases between. CDR1 SQVTM and CDR2 ANQGSEA come from the germline V gene. CDR3 nucleotides: TGCAGCGTTCAACAGTCTACTGAAGCTTTCTTT. Protein product: CSVQQSTEAFF.

At least ten counts were recorded for this clonotype. DNA of the CDR3: TGTGCCAGCTCCTACGCGGGATTTCAAGAGACCCAGTACTTC. Amino acids: CASSYAGFQETQYF. The V and J genes are TRBV18 and TRBJ2-5; maybe TRBD2 (6 bases). Germline V gene sequence: CDR1 KGHSH, CDR2 LQKENI. The CDR3 consists of 14 residues. The V and J ends lost 6 bases and 2 bases respectively, with 13 bases between them.

At least ten counts were recorded for this clonotype. The chain carries TRBV5-1 and TRBJ2-7, with 9 bases fitting TRBD2. Germline V gives CDR1 SGHRS, CDR2 YFSETQ. The junction had 7 bases not matched to a gene; V was cut back by 3 bases and J by 6 bases. The CDR3 length is 14 residues. CDR3 sequence reads: CASSYDSGSSEQYF. Written as DNA, the CDR3 is TGCGCCAGCAGCTACGATAGCGGGAGTTCCGAGCAGTACTTC.

This clonotype was counted ten times or more. The CDR3 here is CASSPGYNQPQHF. Here the CDR3 DNA reads TGTGCCAGCAGCCCAGGTTACAATCAGCCCCAGCATTTT. The V and J genes are TRBV11-2 and TRBJ1-5; D unresolved. The CDR3 length is 13 residues. Germline lookup yields CDR1 SGHAT and CDR2 FQNNGV. V was pared by 5 bases and J by 3 bases, with 8 bases between.

Many counts were recorded for this clonotype. A much larger clone is a single base away; this may be a read error. This chain uses TRBV7-2 with TRBJ2-5; possibly TRBD1 for D (6 bases). This CDR3 is 13 amino acids long. The germline gives CDR1 SGHTA, CDR2 FQGNSA. The CDR3 nucleotides read TGTGCCGGCAGTCTAAACAGGGCAGAGACCCAGTACTTC. Its translation: CAGSLNRAETQYF.

The V call is TRBV29-1, the J call TRBJ2-7; possibly TRBD1 for D (6 bases). This CDR3 contains 12 residues. V lost 6 bases to trimming and J lost 3 bases, with 12 bases between them. CDR1 is SQVTM, CDR2 ANQGSEA, per germline. CDR3 in DNA: TGCAGCGTGGGGACATTCAGCTACGAGCAGTACTTC. It encodes CSVGTFSYEQYF.

The rearrangement uses TRBV20-1 and TRBJ2-1; TRBD1 matches at 7 bases. The ends lost 6 bases at V and 6 bases at J; junction bases unmatched: 17. In germline, CDR1 is DFQATT, CDR2 SNEGSKA (reference sequence). The CDR3 extends over 16 amino acids. Written as DNA, the CDR3 is TGCAGTGCAAATCCATTACAGGGGCCGGTGGGCAATGAGCAGTTCTTC. Translated: CSANPLQGPVGNEQFF.

The gene calls are TRBV19 and TRBJ2-5, with D uncertain. CDR1 is LNHDA and CDR2 is SQIVND in the germline V gene (reference sequence). The V and J ends lost 0 bases and 2 bases respectively, with 7 bases between them. CDR3 size: 14 residues. The CDR3 DNA follows: TGTGCCAGTAGTATAGAGCCCAATCAAGAGACCCAGTACTTC. Its translation is CASSIEPNQETQYF.

This clonotype was seen more than once but under ten times. The rearrangement links TRBV7-2 to TRBJ1-2, with TRBD1 matching 7 bases. CDR3 size: 15 residues. The J segment lost 8 bases and the V segment lost 4 bases, leaving 13 bases of the junction unmatched. Germline CDR1 and CDR2: SGHTA and FQGNSA. The CDR3 DNA reads TGTGCCAGCAGCTCCCGACAGGGTACGGCTGACGGCTACACCTTC. Protein sequence: CASSSRQGTADGYTF.

This clonotype was detected many times. V gene TRBV6-5 combines with J gene TRBJ1-1; 7 bases line up with TRBD1. The trim removed 1 base at V and 6 bases at J, leaving 2 bases unmatched. The CDR3 is made up of 13 amino acids. Germline V gene sequence: CDR1 MNHEY, CDR2 SVGAGI. DNA for the CDR3: TGTGCCAGCAGTTACTTCCAGGGGGCTGAAGCTTTCTTT. Residues: CASSYFQGAEAFF.

This sequence joins TRBV15 and TRBJ2-7, with no clear D. The CDR3 runs to 15 residues. V shed 0 bases and J shed 0 bases, with 9 bases lying between them. Germline CDR1 and CDR2: LNHNV and YYDKDF (reference sequence). The CDR3 DNA follows: TGTGCCACCAGCAGAGATAGGGCAGCCTCCTACGAGCAGTACTTC. Its translation: CATSRDRAASYEQYF.

The genes are TRBV5-1 and TRBJ1-3, with D perhaps matching TRBD1 (5 bases). CDR1 SGHRS and CDR2 YFSETQ come from the germline V gene. This CDR3 spans 15 amino acids. V was clipped by 0 bases and J by 0 bases, with 7 bases between them. DNA for the CDR3: TGCGCCAGCAGCTTGGAAGGGACCTCTGGAAACACCATATATTTT. Amino acid sequence: CASSLEGTSGNTIYF.